This T cell receptor beta chain appears in the sequencing data of a study of cytomegalovirus exposure and HLA in healthy donors. Background on the study: Of several hundred genotyped donors, roughly 81% grouped in the Caucasian-associated ancestry cluster. Study-level points and caveats: Reports indicated that the classifier achieved high specificity and sensitivity in diagnosing cytomegalovirus status.

Primers for the PCR totalled 60 Vbeta and 13 Jbeta. As processed by the authors: The count from a later analysis was 60 million to 85 million unique TCR beta chains, about 9.9 million of them shared. Repertoires were generated with immunoSEQ multiplex PCR, while TCRdb's copy carries only in-frame clones and drops some. V and J calls and clone size are copied from that table; D and trimming were computed from the DNA. The table records some 120,000 clones, 74% of them present only once. The CDR3 sequence is 14 residues long. Germline V lookup: CDR1 SGDLS, CDR2 YYNGEE. V lost 0 bases and J 6 bases, leaving 12 bases between the germline ends. Notes on this clone: Its specificity is unknown.

The chain joins TRBV9 to TRBJ1-2, with a possible D match to TRBD1 (5 bases). Sequences were obtained from PBMCs. The clonotype was recovered from a human donor in good health. CDR3 loop: CASSVGLGLDGYTF. Here the CDR3 DNA reads TGTGCCAGCAGCGTAGGTCTGGGGCTGGATGGCTACACCTTC.